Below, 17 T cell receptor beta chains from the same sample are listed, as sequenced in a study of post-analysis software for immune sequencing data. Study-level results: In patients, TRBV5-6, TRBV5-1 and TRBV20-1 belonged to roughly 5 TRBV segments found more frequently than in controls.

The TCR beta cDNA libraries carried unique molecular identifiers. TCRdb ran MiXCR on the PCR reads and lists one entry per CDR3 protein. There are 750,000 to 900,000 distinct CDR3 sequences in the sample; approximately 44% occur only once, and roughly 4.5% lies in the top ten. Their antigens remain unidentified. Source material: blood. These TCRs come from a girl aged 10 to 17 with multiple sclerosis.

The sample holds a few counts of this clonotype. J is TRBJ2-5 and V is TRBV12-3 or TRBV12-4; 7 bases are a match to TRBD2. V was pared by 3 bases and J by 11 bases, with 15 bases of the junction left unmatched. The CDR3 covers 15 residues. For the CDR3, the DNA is TGTGCCAGCAGTTTTTACCATAGCGGGCCAAATGAGCAGTACTTC. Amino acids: CASSFYHSGPNEQYF.

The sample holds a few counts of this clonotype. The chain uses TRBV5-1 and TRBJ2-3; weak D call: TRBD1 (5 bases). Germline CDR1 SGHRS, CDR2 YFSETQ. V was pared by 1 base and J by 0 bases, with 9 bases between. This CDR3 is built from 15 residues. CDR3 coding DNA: TGCGCCAGCAGCTTGCAGGGATCAAGCACAGATACGCAGTATTTT. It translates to CASSLQGSSTDTQYF.

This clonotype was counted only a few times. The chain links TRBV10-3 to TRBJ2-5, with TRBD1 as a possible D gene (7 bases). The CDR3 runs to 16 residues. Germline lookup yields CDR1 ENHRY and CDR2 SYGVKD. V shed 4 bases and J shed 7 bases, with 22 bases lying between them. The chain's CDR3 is CAISGGGQDLPGTQYF. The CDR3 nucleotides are TGTGCCATCAGTGGGGGAGGACAGGACCTACCGGGGACCCAGTACTTC.

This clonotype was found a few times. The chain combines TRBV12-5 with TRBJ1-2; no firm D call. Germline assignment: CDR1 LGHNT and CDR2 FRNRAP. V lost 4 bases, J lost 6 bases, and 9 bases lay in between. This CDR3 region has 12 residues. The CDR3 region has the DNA TGTGCTAGTGGTTCCCCCCCGAATGGCTACACCTTC. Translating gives CASGSPPNGYTF.

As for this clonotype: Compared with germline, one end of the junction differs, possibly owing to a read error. The CDR3 DNA reads as TGCGCCGGCAGTTTCCTCGGGACAGAAAGCCAGCCCCAGCATTTT. Encoded protein: CAGSFLGTESQPQHF. V usage is TRBV12-3 or TRBV12-4 and J usage is TRBJ1-5, with 7 nucleotides matching TRBD1. The CDR3 contains 15 residues.

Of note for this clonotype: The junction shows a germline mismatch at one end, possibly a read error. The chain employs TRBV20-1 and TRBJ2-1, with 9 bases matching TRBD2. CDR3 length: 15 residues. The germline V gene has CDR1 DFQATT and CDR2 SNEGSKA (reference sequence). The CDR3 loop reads CSARVGTSSHNEQFF. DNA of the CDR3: TGCAGTGCTAGAGTGGGGACTAGCTCCCACAATGAGCAGTTCTTC.

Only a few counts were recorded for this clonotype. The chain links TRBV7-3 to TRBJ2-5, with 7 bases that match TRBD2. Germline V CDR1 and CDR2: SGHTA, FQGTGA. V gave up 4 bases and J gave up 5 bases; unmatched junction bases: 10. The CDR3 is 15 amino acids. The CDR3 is CASSSVPSGIETQYF. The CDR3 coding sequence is TGTGCCAGCAGCTCAGTGCCTAGCGGAATTGAGACCCAGTACTTC.

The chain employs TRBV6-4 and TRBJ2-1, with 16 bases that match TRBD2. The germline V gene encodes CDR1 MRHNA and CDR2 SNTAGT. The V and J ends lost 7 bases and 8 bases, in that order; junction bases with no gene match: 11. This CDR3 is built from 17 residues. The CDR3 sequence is CASTVGTSGRAHDEQFF. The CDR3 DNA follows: TGTGCCAGCACTGTCGGGACTAGCGGGAGGGCCCATGATGAGCAGTTCTTC.

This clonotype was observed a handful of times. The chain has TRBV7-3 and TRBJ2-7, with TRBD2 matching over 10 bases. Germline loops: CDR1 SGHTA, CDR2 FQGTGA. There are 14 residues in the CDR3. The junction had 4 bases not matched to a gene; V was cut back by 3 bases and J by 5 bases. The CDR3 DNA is TGTGCCAGCAGCTTCAGCGGGAGGGGGGACGAGCAGTACTTC. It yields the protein CASSFSGRGDEQYF.

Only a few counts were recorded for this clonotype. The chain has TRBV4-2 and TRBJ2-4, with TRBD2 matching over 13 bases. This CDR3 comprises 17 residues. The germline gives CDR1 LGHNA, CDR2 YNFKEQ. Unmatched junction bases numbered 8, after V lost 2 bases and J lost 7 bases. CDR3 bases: TGTGCCAGCAGCCAATTCCCCGGGACTAGCGGGATGAACATTCAGTACTTC. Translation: CASSQFPGTSGMNIQYF.

CDR3 DNA: TGCAGCGCTGCCGTTGGCGCAAACTACGAGCAGTACTTC. Amino acid sequence: CSAAVGANYEQYF. The rearrangement joins TRBV29-1 to TRBJ2-7; D unresolved. The CDR3 is made up of 13 amino acids. Germline V gene lookup returns CDR1 SQVTM and CDR2 ANQGSEA. V lost 7 bases, J lost 3 bases, and 16 bases lay in between.

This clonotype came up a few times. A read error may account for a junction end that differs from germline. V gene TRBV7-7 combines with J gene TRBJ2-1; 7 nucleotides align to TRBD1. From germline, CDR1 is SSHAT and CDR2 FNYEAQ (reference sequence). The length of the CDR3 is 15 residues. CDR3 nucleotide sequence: TGTGCTAGCAGCTTAGGGCAGGGGGTGAGAAATGAGCAGTTCTTC. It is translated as CASSLGQGVRNEQFF.

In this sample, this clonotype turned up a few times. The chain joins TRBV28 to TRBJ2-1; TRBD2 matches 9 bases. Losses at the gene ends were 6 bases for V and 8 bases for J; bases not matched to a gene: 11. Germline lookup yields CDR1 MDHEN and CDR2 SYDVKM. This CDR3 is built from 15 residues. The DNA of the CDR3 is TGTGCCAGCAGCCCGGGTCTAGCGGGATTCGATGAGCAGTTCTTC. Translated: CASSPGLAGFDEQFF. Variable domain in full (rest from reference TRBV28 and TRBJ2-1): DVKVTQSSRYLVKRTGEKVFLECVQDMDHENMFWYRQDPGLGLRLIYFSYDVKMKEKGDIPEGYSVSREKKERFSLILESASTNQTSMYLCASSPGLAGFDEQFFGPGTRLTVL.

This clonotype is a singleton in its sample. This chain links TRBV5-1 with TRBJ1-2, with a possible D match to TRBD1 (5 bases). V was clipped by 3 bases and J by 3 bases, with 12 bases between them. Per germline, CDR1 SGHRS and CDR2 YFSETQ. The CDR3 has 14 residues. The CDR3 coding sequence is TGCGCCAGCAGCTCGGGGGACGGAGACTATGGCTACACCTTC. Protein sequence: CASSSGDGDYGYTF.

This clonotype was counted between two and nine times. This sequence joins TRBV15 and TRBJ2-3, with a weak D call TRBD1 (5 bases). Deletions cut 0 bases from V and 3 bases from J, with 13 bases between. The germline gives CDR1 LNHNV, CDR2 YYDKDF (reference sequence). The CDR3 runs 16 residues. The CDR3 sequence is CATSRDIAGPTDTQYF. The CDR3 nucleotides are TGTGCCACCAGCAGAGATATCGCAGGGCCTACAGATACGCAGTATTTT.

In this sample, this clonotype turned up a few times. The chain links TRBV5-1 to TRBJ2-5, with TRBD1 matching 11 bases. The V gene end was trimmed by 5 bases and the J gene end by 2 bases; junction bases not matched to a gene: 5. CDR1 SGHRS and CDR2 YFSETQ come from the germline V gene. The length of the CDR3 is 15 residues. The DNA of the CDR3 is TGCGCCAGCAGTTCCGGGGACAGGGGGCAAGAGACCCAGTACTTC. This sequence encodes CASSSGDRGQETQYF. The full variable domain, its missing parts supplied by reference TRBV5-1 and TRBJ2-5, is KAGVTQTPRYLIKTRGQQVTLSCSPISGHRSVSWYQQTPGQGLQFLFEYFSETQRNKGNFPGRFSGRQFSNSRSEMNVSTLELGDSALYLCASSSGDRGQETQYFGPGTRLLVL.

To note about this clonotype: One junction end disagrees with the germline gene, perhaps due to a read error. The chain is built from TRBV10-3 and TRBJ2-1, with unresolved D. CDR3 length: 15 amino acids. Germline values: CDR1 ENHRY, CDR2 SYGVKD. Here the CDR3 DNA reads TGTGCCCTCAGTGTTCGGGTCAGCTCCTACAATGAGCAGTTCTTC. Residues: CALSVRVSSYNEQFF.